Included here is one T cell receptor beta chain sequence, with context. Its antigen is not known. The PCR contained 60 Vbeta and 13 Jbeta primers. Under the authors' procedure: In a later analysis, 70 million to 80 million unique TCR beta chains included roughly 11 million shared by two or more donors. TCRdb's table, derived via immunoSEQ multiplex PCR, lists solely in-frame clones and lacks some. V, J and clone size derive from that table, while D and trimming were established from the DNA sequence. Among about 120,000 clones listed, roughly three quarters were seen once. These data originate in a study of cytomegalovirus exposure and HLA in healthy donors. Study outcomes and limitations: Common viral pathogens (according to a later analysis) appeared linked to several of the most significant clusters. Based on reports, TCR beta sequences accurately predicted HLA-A and HLA-B alleles for most subjects. High specificity and sensitivity for cytomegalovirus status were reported for the classifier.

Looked up from germline, CDR1 is GTSNPN and CDR2 is SVGIG (reference sequence). V shed 4 bases, J shed 8 bases, and the junction held 9 bases outside the gene matches. The CDR3 has 13 residues. This rearrangement joins TRBV30 to TRBJ1-2; 8 positions agree with TRBD1. This receptor was identified in a man aged 25 to 45 in good health and CMV-seropositive. The material sequenced was PBMCs. The DNA of the CDR3 is TGTGCCTGGAATGACAGGGGAGTGTCCGGCTACACCTTC. Protein sequence: CAWNDRGVSGYTF.